The 8 T cell receptor beta chains below all came from one sample that was sequenced in a study of blood T cell repertoires in COVID-19. Libraries were prepared by immunoSEQ multiplex PCR; TCRdb keeps only in-frame clonotypes and omits some of them. The sample contains 150,000 to 200,000 clones, more than 75% of which appear only once. The material sequenced was PBMCs or T cells enriched from blood (not recorded which). Receptor source: a woman younger than 45 who had recovered from COVID-19.

The chain couples TRBV14 to TRBJ1-2; 9 bases match TRBD1. This CDR3 is 14 amino acids long. The germline gives CDR1 SGHDN, CDR2 FVKESK. The J segment lost 7 bases and the V segment lost 4 bases, leaving 7 bases of the junction unmatched. In DNA, the CDR3 is TGTGCCAGCAGCCTGATTACAGGGGGCGGTGGCTACACCTTC. Protein product: CASSLITGGGGYTF.

This rearrangement joins TRBV29-1 to TRBJ2-3; D unresolved. Germline values: CDR1 SQVTM, CDR2 ANQGSEA. The CDR3 has 14 residues. Trimming cost V 3 bases and J 2 bases, with 12 bases left between them. The CDR3 nucleotides read TGCAGCGTTGAGTTAGCTAAATACACAGATACGCAGTATTTT. The encoded protein is CSVELAKYTDTQYF.

The V gene is TRBV29-1, the J gene TRBJ1-1; D may be TRBD1 (6 bases). V lost 3 bases and J lost 13, with 21 bases in between. Germline-derived CDR1 and CDR2 are SQVTM and ANQGSEA. CDR3 length: 13 amino acids. The CDR3 DNA reads TGCAGCGTTGATTCCTACGCAGGGGTGAAGGGTTTCTTT. This codes for CSVDSYAGVKGFF.

The chain links TRBV28 to TRBJ1-2; unclear D gene. CDR3 size: 12 residues. The V end lost 3 bases, the J end lost 4 bases, and 6 bases lay between the germline ends. Germline lookup yields CDR1 MDHEN and CDR2 SYDVKM. In nucleotides, the CDR3 is TGTGCCAGCAGTTTGGCCAGCTATGGCTACACCTTC. It encodes CASSLASYGYTF.

The rearrangement uses TRBV5-1 and TRBJ2-1; 12 nucleotides align to TRBD2. The CDR3 is 17 amino acids. CDR1 SGHRS and CDR2 YFSETQ come from the germline V gene. The V gene end was trimmed by 0 bases and the J gene end by 9 bases; junction bases not matched to a gene: 10. CDR3 nucleotide sequence: TGCGCCAGCAGCTTGGATGAGCGGACTAGCGGGAATTCTGAGCAGTTCTTC. This sequence encodes CASSLDERTSGNSEQFF.

This clone was counted once. CDR3 residues: CASSLGADRYEQYF. In DNA, the CDR3 is TGTGCCAGCAGCTTAGGGGCTGACAGGTACGAGCAGTACTTC. The rearrangement links TRBV11-2 to TRBJ2-7; TRBD1 is a possible D gene (6 bases). The CDR3 loop spans 14 amino acids. Germline CDR1 reads SGHAT; CDR2 reads FQNNGV. Deletions cut 1 base from V and 4 bases from J, with 11 bases between.

The chain combines TRBV10-1 with TRBJ2-5; D is uncertain. V lost 2 bases to trimming and J lost 5 bases, with 9 bases between them. Germline V gene lookup returns CDR1 WNHNN and CDR2 SYGVQD (reference sequence). This CDR3 region has 13 residues. CDR3 coding DNA: TGCGCCAGCAGTGAGACTACCCGCGAGACCCAGTACTTC. Translation: CASSETTRETQYF.

The chain links TRBV30 to TRBJ2-6; possibly TRBD1 for D (5 bases). Germline V gives CDR1 GTSNPN, CDR2 SVGIG (reference sequence). The V gene lost 3 bases and the J gene lost 2 bases, with 5 bases spanning the gap. The length of the CDR3 is 13 residues. The CDR3 reads CAWRGPGANVLTF. Here the CDR3 DNA reads TGTGCCTGGAGGGGGCCTGGGGCCAACGTCCTGACTTTC.